This TCR beta chain was obtained from a study of blood T cell repertoires in COVID-19. At the level of the study: Researchers got acute and convalescent COVID-19 samples from the United States, Italy and Spain. Sample material is recorded as cDNA or gDNA derived from T cells, B-cell-depleted T cells, or PBMCs.

The V gene lost 0 bases and the J gene lost 3 bases, with 8 bases spanning the gap. In germline, CDR1 is SGHTA, CDR2 FQGNSA. The CDR3 has 14 amino acids. The repertoire was sequenced with immunoSEQ multiplex PCR; TCRdb's copy has only in-frame clones and lacks some. The table shows roughly 150,000 clones, with roughly 90% occurring only once. This clone was seen once. The rearrangement uses TRBV7-2 and TRBJ1-2, with TRBD1 as a possible D gene (5 bases). The TCR was taken from a man aged 55 to 70 with active or convalescent COVID-19. The source material was peripheral blood. The CDR3 protein is CASSLAGADYGYTF. The CDR3 coding sequence is TGTGCCAGCAGCTTAGCAGGGGCGGACTATGGCTACACCTTC.